Sequencing of this TCR beta chain was carried out in a study of blood T cell repertoires in COVID-19. Study background: Specimens from acute and convalescent COVID-19 originated in the United States, Italy and Spain. The analysed material was cDNA or gDNA that came from T cells, B-cell-depleted T cells, or PBMCs.

Trimming removed 1 base from V and 5 bases from J, with 8 bases in between. Looked up from germline, CDR1 is LGHDT and CDR2 is YNNKEL (reference sequence). The CDR3 is made up of 13 amino acids. As processed by the authors: Amplification from reference gene primers served as the basis for estimated nucleated cell counts. The method was immunoSEQ multiplex PCR; TCRdb's version includes in-frame clones alone and lacks a portion of them. The DNA was the basis for D and trimming; V, J and clone size are from that table. The sample yields a few hundred thousand clones, roughly nine tenths seen once. This TCR came from a man aged 35-49 years with acute or convalescent COVID-19. This rearrangement joins TRBV3-1 (or the pseudogene TRBV3-2) to TRBJ1-1, with D uncertain. Sequenced input: peripheral blood. The CDR3 nucleotides read TGTGCCAGCAGCCAAGTCCCAGGAACTGAAGCTTTCTTT. Translation: CASSQVPGTEAFF.